One sample yielded the 8 T cell receptor beta chains listed below, sequenced in a study of shared clonotypes between healthy human individuals. The protocol was immunoSEQ multiplex PCR, while the TCRdb copy is restricted to in-frame clones and leaves out a portion. The top ten hold about 0.057% of the sample, which has about 600,000 clones, about 97% seen once. Sequenced input: naive CD4+ T cells sorted from blood. The subset denotes: CD45RA+ positively selected. The receptors shown here come from a woman aged 25 to 39 in good health.

The CDR3 here is CASSLSGQGIPGELFF. The CDR3 bases are TGTGCCAGCAGTTTAAGCGGACAGGGAATCCCCGGGGAGCTGTTTTTT. The chain couples TRBV28 to TRBJ2-2; 8 nucleotides align to TRBD1. The CDR3 has 16 residues. CDR1 and CDR2 (germline): MDHEN, SYDVKM. The V gene end was trimmed by 2 bases and the J gene end by 6 bases; junction bases not matched to a gene: 8.

Comment on this clone: The sample holds other DNA sequences that translate to the same CDR3. V gene TRBV7-9 combines with J gene TRBJ2-2; D gene ambiguous. The CDR3 loop spans 14 amino acids. Germline loops: CDR1 SEHNR, CDR2 FQNEAQ (reference sequence). Trimming cost V 1 base and J 0 bases, with 3 bases left between them. The CDR3 region has the DNA TGTGCCAGCAGCTTAGACACGAACACCGGGGAGCTGTTTTTT. Protein: CASSLDTNTGELFF.

The chain links TRBV7-9 to TRBJ1-5; TRBD1 matches at 7 bases. Per the germline V gene, CDR1 is SEHNR and CDR2 is FQNEAQ (reference sequence). The CDR3 is 13 amino acids. Trimming cost V 4 bases and J 4 bases; bases outside gene matches: 1. The CDR3 bases are TGTGCCAGCAGCTGGGGACAGAATCAGCCCCAGCATTTT. This encodes CASSWGQNQPQHF. Variable domain in full (rest from reference TRBV7-9 and TRBJ1-5): DTGVSQNPRHKITKRGQNVTFRCDPISEHNRLYWYRQTLGQGPEFLTYFQNEAQLEKSRLLSDRFSAERPKGSFSTLEIQRTEQGDSAMYLCASSWGQNQPQHFGDGTRLSIL.

V gene TRBV21-1 combines with J gene TRBJ2-1. TRBV21-1 is flagged as a pseudogene. The CDR3 runs 17 residues. The CDR3 here is CASSTPGGGIPANEQFF. CDR3 in DNA: TGTGCCAGCAGCACTCCTGGGGGCGGGATACCGGCCAATGAGCAGTTCTTC.

V usage is TRBV7-9 and J usage is TRBJ2-1; D possibly corresponds to TRBD1 (7 bases). The CDR3 is 14 residues long. Trimming cost V 3 bases and J 15 bases, with 21 bases left between them. In germline, CDR1 is SEHNR, CDR2 FQNEAQ (reference sequence). CDR3 sequence: CASSLERQGGYAFF. CDR3 bases: TGTGCCAGCAGCTTGGAGCGACAGGGAGGTTACGCGTTCTTC.

J is TRBJ2-5 and V is TRBV2, with 7 bases lining up with TRBD2. CDR3 length equals 16 residues. Germline V gene lookup returns CDR1 SNHLY and CDR2 FYNNEI. Trimming took 5 bases from V and 3 from J; bases not matched to a gene: 12. CDR3 DNA: TGTGCCAGCAGTCGTAGACTAGCTACTAAAAAAGAGACCCAGTACTTC. Its translation: CASSRRLATKKETQYF.

The J gene is TRBJ2-3, the V gene TRBV9; D gene uncertain. CDR3 size: 14 residues. V was pared by 3 bases and J by 2 bases, with 10 bases between. CDR1 is SGDLS and CDR2 is YYNGEE in the germline V gene. The CDR3 DNA reads as TGTGCCAGCAGCGATAGCCCATCCACAGATACGCAGTATTTT. Its translation is CASSDSPSTDTQYF.

The CDR3 DNA is TGTGCCAGCAGCGTAGAAGGGCTAGCTCTGGGTATTGCAGATACGCAGTATTTT. Translation gives CASSVEGLALGIADTQYF. This chain links TRBV9 with TRBJ2-3, with D tentatively TRBD2 (5 bases). Trimming stripped 0 bases from V and 4 bases from J, with 21 bases between. Germline V gene sequence: CDR1 SGDLS, CDR2 YYNGEE. This CDR3 is 18 amino acids long. Based on the CDR3 plus reference TRBV9 and TRBJ2-3, the full variable domain is DSGVTQTPKHLITATGQRVTLRCSPRSGDLSVYWYQQSLDQGLQFLIQYYNGEERAKGNILERFSAQQFPDLHSELNLSSLELGDSALYFCASSVEGLALGIADTQYFGPGTRLTVL.